Sequencing of this T cell receptor beta chain was carried out in a study of blood T cell repertoires in COVID-19. At the level of the study: From the United States, Italy and Spain came samples of acute and convalescent COVID-19. T cells, B-cell-depleted T cells, or PBMCs supplied cDNA or gDNA.

The trim removed 8 bases at V and 5 bases at J, leaving 7 bases unmatched. There are 13 residues in the CDR3. Per the germline V gene, CDR1 is SGHAT and CDR2 is FQNNGV. In the study's own analysis: Nucleated cell counts were estimated from reference gene primer amplification. Clones were sequenced by immunoSEQ multiplex PCR, and TCRdb holds only the in-frame ones, with some missing. V and J calls and clone size are copied from that table; D and trimming were computed from the DNA. The table includes a few hundred thousand clones, more than 65% detected once. This TCR was sampled from a woman under 40 who had recovered from COVID-19. V gene TRBV11-2 combines with J gene TRBJ2-3, with 7 bases that match TRBD2. What was sequenced was peripheral blood. CDR3 in DNA: TGTGCCAGCGAGGGAGGGCCGCGAGATACGCAGTATTTT. Amino acids: CASEGGPRDTQYF.